This passage covers 29 T cell receptor beta chains from one sample sequenced in a study of cytomegalovirus exposure and HLA in healthy donors. The PCR was carried out with 60 Vbeta primers and 13 Jbeta primers. Profiling relied on immunoSEQ multiplex PCR, and the TCRdb table lists in-frame clones only, not all of them. The data show about 100,000 clones, over 60% seen once. The sequencing sample was made of PBMCs. These receptors were collected from a female donor in good health and CMV-seropositive.

The chain has TRBV6-6 and TRBJ2-3, with D uncertain. V lost 4 bases and J 0 bases, leaving 11 bases between the germline ends. Per germline, CDR1 MNHNY and CDR2 SVGAGI (reference sequence). CDR3 length: 15 residues. The CDR3 sequence is CASSFRSRSTDTQYF. The CDR3 DNA reads TGTGCCAGCAGTTTTAGATCCCGTAGCACAGATACGCAGTATTTT.

J is TRBJ2-1 and V is TRBV19; possibly TRBD2 for D (5 bases). The CDR3 has 13 amino acids. V was clipped by 6 bases and J by 3 bases, with 9 bases between them. The germline gives CDR1 LNHDA, CDR2 SQIVND (reference sequence). The CDR3 DNA sequence: TGTGCCAGTAGGTTGGGAGTCTACAATGAGCAGTTCTTC. Its protein is CASRLGVYNEQFF.

The chain has TRBV29-1 and TRBJ1-1, with 9 bases aligning to TRBD1. Unmatched junction bases numbered 2, after V lost 7 bases and J lost 5 bases. This CDR3 region has 11 residues. CDR1 and CDR2 (germline): SQVTM, ANQGSEA. The CDR3 DNA follows: TGCAGCGCGGGACAGGGAACTGAAGCTTTCTTT. Protein: CSAGQGTEAFF.

This clone occurred once. The gene calls are TRBV11-2 and TRBJ2-1, with D maybe TRBD2 (6 bases). CDR1 SGHAT and CDR2 FQNNGV come from the germline V gene. Trimming pared 2 bases from V and 4 bases from J, leaving 12 bases between. The CDR3 length is 15 residues. CDR3 bases: TGTGCCAGCAGCTTAACTCGCGGGGTTTACAATGAGCAGTTCTTC. Its translation: CASSLTRGVYNEQFF.

DNA for the CDR3: TGTGCCAGCAGTGAAGACAGGGGACAGCCCCAGCATTTT. This codes for CASSEDRGQPQHF. The chain combines TRBV6-1 with TRBJ1-5, with TRBD1 identical over 7 bases. The CDR3 totals 13 residues. V lost 1 base to trimming and J lost 7 bases; unmatched junction nucleotides: 1. From germline, CDR1 is MNHNS and CDR2 SASEGT.

V gene TRBV5-1 combines with J gene TRBJ1-1, with unresolved D. The CDR3 is 13 residues long. The germline V gene has CDR1 SGHRS and CDR2 YFSETQ. The V end was cut by 1 base, the J end by 5 bases, with 9 bases between. As DNA, the CDR3 is TGCGCCAGCAGCTTGTCCAGGCGAACTGAAGCTTTCTTT. Encoded protein: CASSLSRRTEAFF.

This chain uses TRBV6-1 with TRBJ1-1; TRBD1 might be the D (6 bases). V was pared by 8 bases and J by 0 bases, with 10 bases between. The CDR3 runs to 13 residues. Germline CDR1 is MNHNS and CDR2 is SASEGT. The CDR3 loop reads CASGDTMNTEAFF. DNA of the CDR3: TGTGCCAGCGGGGACACGATGAACACTGAAGCTTTCTTT.

The rearrangement links TRBV6-5 to TRBJ1-1, with D perhaps matching TRBD1 (6 bases). This CDR3 contains 14 residues. The V end lost 7 bases, the J end lost 4 bases, and 16 bases lay between the germline ends. CDR1 is MNHEY and CDR2 is SVGAGI in the germline V gene. The CDR3 here is CASIPGGRSTEAFF. The CDR3 DNA follows: TGTGCCAGCATCCCTGGGGGCAGAAGCACTGAAGCTTTCTTT.

This clone was counted a single time. This chain connects TRBV19 to TRBJ2-5, with 7 bases identical to TRBD2. The CDR3 covers 16 residues. V shed 3 bases and J 4 bases; nucleotides not matched to a gene: 11. Germline CDR1 is LNHDA and CDR2 is SQIVND (reference sequence). The CDR3 loop reads CASSMSRAGKAETQYF. The CDR3 DNA follows: TGTGCCAGTAGTATGTCCAGAGCGGGAAAGGCAGAGACCCAGTACTTC.

This rearrangement joins TRBV27 to TRBJ2-5; D ambiguous. The DNA end is a closer match to TRBJ2-7, so the J assignment may be wrong. Germline V gene data show CDR1 as MNHEY and CDR2 as SMNVEV (reference sequence). There are 15 residues in the CDR3. As DNA, the CDR3 is TGTGCCAGCAGTCCCCTAGACGTAGGTAGCTACGAGCAGTACTTC. Protein sequence: CASSPLDVGSYEQYF.

The chain uses TRBV5-6 and TRBJ2-1; 9 bases align to TRBD1. Trimming removed 3 bases from V and 2 bases from J; junction bases left unmatched: 3. The CDR3 has 15 amino acids. CDR1 and CDR2 from the germline V gene are SGHDT and YYEEEE. The CDR3 DNA reads as TGTGCCAGCAGCTCTACAGGGGGCACCTACAATGAGCAGTTCTTC. Its translation is CASSSTGGTYNEQFF.

The chain employs TRBV2 and TRBJ2-5; 8 nucleotides match TRBD2. The CDR3 is 14 residues long. In germline, CDR1 is SNHLY, CDR2 FYNNEI. V lost 6 bases to trimming and J lost 1 base; unmatched junction nucleotides: 4. CDR3 amino acids: CASSGRARQETQYF. The CDR3 DNA sequence: TGTGCCAGCAGCGGGAGGGCTCGCCAAGAGACCCAGTACTTC.

V usage is TRBV10-3 and J usage is TRBJ1-3; 8 bases line up with TRBD1. Trimming took 4 bases from V and 2 from J; bases not matched to a gene: 7. CDR1 is ENHRY, CDR2 SYGVKD, per germline. The CDR3 loop spans 16 amino acids. This chain's CDR3 is CAISGLQGAPGNTIYF. CDR3 sequence (DNA): TGTGCCATCAGTGGGTTGCAGGGGGCGCCTGGAAACACCATATATTTT.

The rearrangement joins TRBV18 to TRBJ1-2, with D possibly TRBD1 on 6 matching bases. Trimming cost V 3 bases and J 5 bases, with 16 bases left between them. The CDR3 is 15 residues long. Germline V gives CDR1 KGHSH, CDR2 LQKENI. In nucleotides, the CDR3 is TGTGCCAGCTCACCGAGGCAGGGGCTAGAGTATGGCTACACCTTC. Protein product: CASSPRQGLEYGYTF.

V and J are TRBV6-5 and TRBJ1-1; possible D gene TRBD1, 5 bases. The CDR3 loop spans 15 amino acids. V lost 4 bases and J lost 4, with 16 bases in between. Germline lookup yields CDR1 MNHEY and CDR2 SVGAGI. The CDR3 region has the DNA TGTGCCAGCAGTTCCCGCGGCAGGGAGGGCACTGAAGCTTTCTTT. Protein product: CASSSRGREGTEAFF.

The chain carries TRBV2 and TRBJ2-3; a weak D match, TRBD1 (6 bases). CDR1 and CDR2 from the germline V gene are SNHLY and FYNNEI. CDR3 size: 13 residues. Trimming pared 7 bases from V and 3 bases from J, leaving 11 bases between. CDR3 nucleotide sequence: TGTGCCAGCAAGCCTACAGGGACAGATACGCAGTATTTT. Amino acids: CASKPTGTDTQYF.

On this clone: The sample carries other DNA sequences with the same CDR3. CDR3 nucleotide sequence: TGTGCCAGCAGCTTAAGGGGGAACACTGAAGCTTTCTTT. Amino acids: CASSLRGNTEAFF. This chain joins TRBV7-7 and TRBJ1-1, with a possible D match to TRBD1 (5 bases). The CDR3 spans 13 residues. Per germline, CDR1 SSHAT and CDR2 FNYEAQ (reference sequence). The V and J ends lost 2 bases and 1 base respectively, with 5 bases between them.

This clone was counted once. The rearrangement uses TRBV5-1 and TRBJ2-5; 7 bases map to TRBD1. Gene TRBJ2-7 matches the end of the DNA better, so the J call may be wrong. This CDR3 spans 14 amino acids. CDR1 and CDR2 (germline): SGHRS, YFSETQ. The CDR3 coding sequence is TGCGCCAGCAGCCCCAGGACAGGTACCTACGAGCAGTACTTC. This encodes CASSPRTGTYEQYF.

The chain recombines TRBV10-3 with TRBJ2-7; D is perhaps TRBD2 (5 bases). Germline CDR1 and CDR2: ENHRY and SYGVKD. V gave up 2 bases and J gave up 2 bases, with 7 bases separating them. CDR3 size: 13 residues. Written as DNA, the CDR3 is TGTGCCATCAGTGAGAGCGGAGCCTACGAGCAGTACTTC. Encoded protein: CAISESGAYEQYF.

The genes are TRBV19 and TRBJ1-1; tentatively, D is TRBD1 (5 bases). The CDR3 contains 14 residues. Germline V gene data show CDR1 as LNHDA and CDR2 as SQIVND (reference sequence). V was clipped by 6 bases and J by 4 bases, with 15 bases between them. The CDR3 DNA sequence: TGTGCCAGTAGACCAGGGAATTACGGCACTGAAGCTTTCTTT. Translation gives CASRPGNYGTEAFF.

The J gene is TRBJ2-7, the V gene TRBV6-5; 8 bases match TRBD2. Per the germline V gene, CDR1 is MNHEY and CDR2 is SVGAGI. The CDR3 runs to 14 residues. V dropped 10 bases and J dropped 0; count of bases not matched to a gene: 8. CDR3 residues: CATQGAGVSYEQYF. The CDR3 region has the DNA TGTGCCACCCAAGGAGCGGGGGTCTCCTACGAGCAGTACTTC.

The chain links TRBV21-1 to TRBJ2-1; the table gives TRBD2 as D, unverified against the DNA. TRBV21-1 is an annotated pseudogene. CDR3 length: 16 amino acids. The CDR3 loop is CASSLQSSEHYNEQFF. DNA of the CDR3: TGTGCCAGCAGCCTGCAAAGCAGCGAGCACTACAATGAGCAGTTCTTC.

This clone is medium-sized within its sample. V and J are TRBV6-1 and TRBJ2-7; 11 positions match TRBD1. Looked up from germline, CDR1 is MNHNS and CDR2 is SASEGT. The CDR3 consists of 14 residues. The J segment lost 2 bases and the V segment lost 6 bases, leaving 3 bases of the junction unmatched. The CDR3 protein is CASRPGQGAYEQYF. In nucleotides, the CDR3 is TGTGCCAGCAGGCCGGGACAGGGGGCCTACGAGCAGTACTTC.

This clone was seen a few times. The chain links TRBV30 to TRBJ2-2, with 9 bases that match TRBD1. V dropped 3 bases and J dropped 0; count of bases not matched to a gene: 5. Looked up from germline, CDR1 is GTSNPN and CDR2 is SVGIG (reference sequence). This CDR3 spans 16 amino acids. In DNA, the CDR3 is TGTGCCTGGAGGCTAAGACAGGGGGCGAACACCGGGGAGCTGTTTTTT. Protein product: CAWRLRQGANTGELFF.

This clone was counted only a few times. The chain joins TRBV2 to TRBJ2-7, with TRBD2 matching 7 bases. CDR3 size: 15 residues. J lost 0 bases, V lost 0 bases, and 2 bases had no gene match. The germline V gene encodes CDR1 SNHLY and CDR2 FYNNEI. In nucleotides, the CDR3 is TGTGCCAGCAGTGAAGCTGGCGGGAGCTCCTACGAGCAGTACTTC. It codes for CASSEAGGSSYEQYF.

The chain uses TRBV11-2 and TRBJ2-7; 7 bases map to TRBD1. The ends lost 1 base at V and 7 bases at J; junction bases unmatched: 19. There are 18 residues in the CDR3. CDR1 is SGHAT and CDR2 is FQNNGV in the germline V gene. The CDR3 nucleotides read TGTGCCAGCAGCTTAGTGGCTTCCCCCGGGACAGCTGCCTGGGAGCAGTACTTC. It encodes CASSLVASPGTAAWEQYF.

This chain joins TRBV6-1 and TRBJ1-1, with D unclear. The V gene lost 2 bases and the J gene lost 6 bases, with 4 bases spanning the gap. This CDR3 has 11 residues. Germline loops: CDR1 MNHNS, CDR2 SASEGT. The CDR3 DNA reads TGTGCCAGCAGTGAACTTTCTGAAGCTTTCTTT. Protein sequence: CASSELSEAFF.

The CDR3 loop is CASSLIGSSYNSPLHF. The CDR3 bases are TGTGCCAGCAGCTTGATAGGGAGCTCCTATAATTCACCCCTCCACTTT. The V call is TRBV5-4, the J call TRBJ1-6; no reliable D call. The V gene's germline CDR1 is SGHNT and CDR2 YYREEE (reference sequence). This CDR3 is built from 16 residues. The V gene lost 1 base and the J gene lost 0 bases, with 8 bases spanning the gap.

The CDR3 coding sequence is TGTGCCAGTAGCTCGAAACAGGGATCTGGCTATGGCTACACCTTC. The encoded protein is CASSSKQGSGYGYTF. The rearrangement joins TRBV19 to TRBJ1-2, with a tentative D call TRBD1 (6 bases). From germline, CDR1 is LNHDA and CDR2 SQIVND (reference sequence). The CDR3 totals 15 residues. V was cut by 6 bases and J by 4 bases, with 18 bases left in between.